The 12 T cell receptor beta chains in this list originate from one sample, sequenced in a study of blood T cell repertoires in COVID-19. Sequencing was performed with immunoSEQ multiplex PCR; in TCRdb, only in-frame clones are kept and a portion is missing. The sample records some 260,000 clones, approximately 79% being singletons. Sequenced input: peripheral blood. Receptors were obtained from a woman at least 80 years old with active or convalescent COVID-19.

This clone was detected only a few times. The V and J genes are TRBV6-5 and TRBJ1-5; D is undetermined. V gave up 6 bases and J gave up 6 bases, with 12 bases separating them. The germline CDR1 and CDR2 sequences are MNHEY and SVGAGI. The CDR3 runs to 13 residues. The CDR3 reads CASSALSGQPQHF. CDR3 nucleotide sequence: TGTGCCAGCAGCGCCCTATCCGGTCAGCCCCAGCATTTT.

This sequence joins TRBV10-3 and TRBJ1-1; TRBD1 matches 8 bases. CDR3 length: 15 residues. With V trimmed by 2 bases and J by 5 bases, 7 bases remained unmatched. The V gene's germline CDR1 is ENHRY and CDR2 SYGVKD. CDR3 sequence: CAISETSTGVTEAFF. The CDR3 DNA sequence: TGTGCCATCAGTGAGACCTCGACAGGGGTGACTGAAGCTTTCTTT.

The J gene is TRBJ2-7, the V gene TRBV9, with 9 nucleotides matching TRBD1. Losses at the gene ends were 3 bases for V and 9 bases for J; bases not matched to a gene: 4. The germline gives CDR1 SGDLS, CDR2 YYNGEE. The CDR3 runs 12 residues. CDR3: CASSERQGVQYF. The CDR3 DNA is TGTGCCAGCAGCGAAAGACAGGGGGTGCAGTACTTC.

The V gene is TRBV19, the J gene TRBJ1-3, with D uncertain. Trimming cost V 5 bases and J 1 base, with 15 bases left between them. This CDR3 region has 16 residues. The germline gives CDR1 LNHDA, CDR2 SQIVND (reference sequence). CDR3 bases: TGTGCCAGTAGTGTTTTACTCCGGGTTTCTGGAAACACCATATATTTT. The encoded protein is CASSVLLRVSGNTIYF.

This clone has only a few counts. The rearrangement uses TRBV24-1 and TRBJ2-3, with D unresolved. The CDR3 length is 15 residues. The germline V and J ends were trimmed by 0 bases and 1 base, with 7 bases remaining between them. Germline V lookup: CDR1 KGHDR, CDR2 SFDVKD. As DNA, the CDR3 is TGTGCCACCAGTGATTTGCCGGGTCGCACAGATACGCAGTATTTT. Its translation: CATSDLPGRTDTQYF.

V gene TRBV3-1 (or the pseudogene TRBV3-2) combines with J gene TRBJ1-2; 7 nucleotides match TRBD1. CDR3 length: 14 residues. V shed 0 bases and J 8 bases; nucleotides not matched to a gene: 6. Germline CDR1 is LGHDT and CDR2 is YNNKEL (reference sequence). Here the CDR3 reads CASSQETGYYGYTF. The CDR3, as DNA: TGTGCCAGCAGCCAAGAGACAGGGTATTACGGCTACACCTTC.

This clone has a single count. The chain combines TRBV10-1 with TRBJ2-7; D is possibly TRBD2 (5 bases). Between the trimmed V and J ends, which lost 2 bases and 6 bases, there was a span of 5 bases. This CDR3 region has 11 residues. CDR1 and CDR2 (germline): WNHNN, SYGVQD (reference sequence). The CDR3: CASSEGGEQYF. The CDR3 DNA reads TGCGCCAGCAGTGAGGGAGGCGAGCAGTACTTC.

The chain links TRBV28 to TRBJ2-7, with 11 bases that match TRBD2. This CDR3 comprises 16 residues. Trimming at V came to 8 bases and at J to 0 bases, leaving 9 bases not matched to a gene. Germline V gene data show CDR1 as MDHEN and CDR2 as SYDVKM. The CDR3 protein is CASYDPSGRSSYEQYF. In DNA form, the CDR3 reads TGTGCCAGCTATGATCCTAGCGGGAGGAGCTCCTACGAGCAGTACTTC.

The sample holds one count of this clone. V usage is TRBV28 and J usage is TRBJ1-5; TRBD1 agrees at 10 bases. Germline assignment: CDR1 MDHEN and CDR2 SYDVKM. This CDR3 contains 14 residues. The ends lost 2 bases at V and 13 bases at J; junction bases unmatched: 8. This CDR3 is CASSLGTGEPGQHF. CDR3 DNA sequence: TGTGCCAGCAGTTTAGGGACAGGGGAGCCGGGACAGCATTTT. The entire variable domain, with the rest obtained from reference TRBV28 and TRBJ1-5, is as follows: DVKVTQSSRYLVKRTGEKVFLECVQDMDHENMFWYRQDPGLGLRLIYFSYDVKMKEKGDIPEGYSVSREKKERFSLILESASTNQTSMYLCASSLGTGEPGQHFGDGTRLSIL.

The gene calls are TRBV3-1 (or the pseudogene TRBV3-2) and TRBJ2-1, with 9 bases matching TRBD2. Germline assignment: CDR1 LGHDT and CDR2 YNNKEL (reference sequence). After removal of 3 bases from V and 0 bases from J, the junction contained 6 bases not matched to a gene. The CDR3 is made up of 17 amino acids. CDR3 sequence: CASSHGAGGHSYNEQFF. CDR3 bases: TGTGCCAGCAGCCACGGAGCGGGGGGCCACTCCTACAATGAGCAGTTCTTC.

V and J are TRBV20-1 and TRBJ1-1; 7 bases agree with TRBD1. Germline V CDR1 and CDR2: DFQATT, SNEGSKA (reference sequence). The CDR3 is 15 amino acids. The trim removed 3 bases at V and 4 bases at J, leaving 11 bases unmatched. CDR3 loop: CSASDRVYGSTEAFF. The CDR3 DNA follows: TGCAGTGCTAGTGACAGGGTCTATGGAAGCACTGAAGCTTTCTTT.

Notes on this clone: One end of the junction is discordant with germline, which a read error may explain. The V gene is TRBV2, the J gene TRBJ2-7; 7 nucleotides align to TRBD1. CDR1 and CDR2 from the germline V gene are SNHLY and FYNNEI. CDR3 size: 13 residues. Here the CDR3 reads CASSELSETGLLF. CDR3 in DNA: TGTGCCAGCAGTGAGTTATCCGAGACAGGGTTGTTGTTC.